This T cell receptor (beta chain) was recovered during a study of shared clonotypes between healthy human individuals. The assay was immunoSEQ multiplex PCR, and TCRdb's table has in-frame clones only and misses some. This sample yields more than 850,000 clones, of which around 78% are seen a single time; more than 0.5% belongs to the top ten. Broader study findings: Clonotype sharing across a few donors was observed for around 5% of naive CD4 clonotypes.

A word on this clone: Its antigen is not known.

V lost 4 bases and J lost 4; bases outside the gene matches: 8. Germline V CDR1 and CDR2: LNHDA, SQIVND (reference sequence). CDR3 length: 15 residues. The clonotype was recovered from a man between 18 and 29 years old in good health. Some clones in this sample may be carry-over from other donors' samples. The chain has TRBV19 and TRBJ1-2, with 8 bases matching TRBD1. Sequencing input: memory CD4+ T cells from PBMCs. Subset: CD45RA-negative fraction. CDR3 in amino acids: CASSTPGQGLYGYTF. CDR3 in DNA: TGTGCCAGTAGTACTCCCGGACAGGGTCTCTATGGCTACACCTTC.